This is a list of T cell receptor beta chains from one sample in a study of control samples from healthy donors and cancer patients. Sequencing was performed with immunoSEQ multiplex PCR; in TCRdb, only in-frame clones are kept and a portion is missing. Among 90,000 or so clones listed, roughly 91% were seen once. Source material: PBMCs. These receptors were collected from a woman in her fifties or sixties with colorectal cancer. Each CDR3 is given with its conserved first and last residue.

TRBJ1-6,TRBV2,CASSGTSPNSPLHF
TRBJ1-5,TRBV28,CASRKQDYSNQPQHF
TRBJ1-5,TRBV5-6,CASSSGQGNQPQHF
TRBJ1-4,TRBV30,CAWSGGQPNEKLFF
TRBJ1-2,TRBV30,CAWSSGDNYGYTF
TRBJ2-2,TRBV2,CASRGNRGRSGELFF
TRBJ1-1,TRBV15,CATSREAFRTEAFF
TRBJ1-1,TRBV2,CASREGTGNTEAFF
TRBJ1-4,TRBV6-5,CASSYSRGQEKLFF
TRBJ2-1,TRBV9,CASSPESGGGGRYNEQFF
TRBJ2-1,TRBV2,CASNGAGRGSSYNEQFF